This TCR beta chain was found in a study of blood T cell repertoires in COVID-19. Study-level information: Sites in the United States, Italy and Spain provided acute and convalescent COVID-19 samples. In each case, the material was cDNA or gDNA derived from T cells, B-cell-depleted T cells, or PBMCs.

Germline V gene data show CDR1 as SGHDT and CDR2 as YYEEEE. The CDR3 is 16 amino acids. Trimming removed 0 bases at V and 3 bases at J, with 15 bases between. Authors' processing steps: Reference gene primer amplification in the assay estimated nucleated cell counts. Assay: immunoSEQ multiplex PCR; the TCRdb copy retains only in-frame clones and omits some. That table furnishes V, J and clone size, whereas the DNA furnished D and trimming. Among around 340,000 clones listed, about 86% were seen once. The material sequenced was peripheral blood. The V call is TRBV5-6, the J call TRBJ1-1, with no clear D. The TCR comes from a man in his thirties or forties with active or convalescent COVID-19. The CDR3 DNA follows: TGTGCCAGCAGCTTGGAAGAGACCCCTGGGCACACTGAAGCTTTCTTT. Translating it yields CASSLEETPGHTEAFF.